Each of the 20 T cell receptor beta chains below was sequenced from the same sample in a study of shared clonotypes between healthy human individuals. Sequencing used immunoSEQ multiplex PCR; TCRdb keeps in-frame clones, though not all of them. The table lists around 2.1 million clones, 90% to 97% of them singletons. What was sequenced was naive CD4+ T cells sorted from blood. The subset is: CD45RA+ positively selected. The receptor set was obtained from a man between 18 and 29 years old in good health.

V is TRBV9 and J is TRBJ2-2; D might be TRBD1 (6 bases). Per the germline V gene, CDR1 is SGDLS and CDR2 is YYNGEE. Trimming stripped 4 bases from V and 2 bases from J, with 12 bases between. CDR3 size: 15 residues. The CDR3 spells CASSRDKLNTGELFF. CDR3 nucleotides: TGTGCCAGCAGCCGGGACAAGCTAAACACCGGGGAGCTGTTTTTT.

The CDR3 is CASASGTPWTNEKLFF. DNA of the CDR3: TGTGCCAGCGCCTCCGGGACGCCATGGACTAATGAAAAACTGTTTTTT. The chain links TRBV28 to TRBJ1-4; a weak D match, TRBD1 (5 bases). This CDR3 comprises 16 residues. From germline, CDR1 is MDHEN and CDR2 SYDVKM. Trimming removed 8 bases from V and 2 bases from J, with 18 bases in between.

The chain couples TRBV10-3 to TRBJ2-3; 13 bases are shared with TRBD2. The CDR3 runs to 13 residues. Losses at the gene ends were 9 bases for V and 6 bases for J; bases not matched to a gene: 3. Per germline, CDR1 ENHRY and CDR2 SYGVKD. CDR3 coding DNA: TGTGCCATAACTAGCGGGAGGGAGGATACGCAGTATTTT. This encodes CAITSGREDTQYF.

CDR3 nucleotide sequence: TGTGCCAGCAGCGCGGAGAGGGAGGCTGGAAACACCATATATTTT. Amino acid sequence: CASSAEREAGNTIYF. This sequence joins TRBV9 and TRBJ1-3; D is unclear. CDR3 length equals 15 residues. V dropped 3 bases and J dropped 2 bases, with 12 bases sitting between them. Germline V CDR1 and CDR2: SGDLS, YYNGEE.

The rearrangement uses TRBV9 and TRBJ2-2, with 14 bases identical to TRBD2. The CDR3 covers 19 residues. CDR1 SGDLS and CDR2 YYNGEE come from the germline V gene. V lost 4 bases and J lost 0; bases outside the gene matches: 8. Here the CDR3 DNA reads TGTGCCAGCAGCCTAGGACTAGCGGGGGGAAACGCGAACACCGGGGAGCTGTTTTTT. Amino acid sequence: CASSLGLAGGNANTGELFF.

The rearrangement joins TRBV7-2 to TRBJ2-4; no clear D gene. The CDR3 loop spans 11 amino acids. Trimming removed 1 base at V and 12 bases at J, with 7 bases between. The V gene's germline CDR1 is SGHTA and CDR2 FQGNSA. CDR3 region: CASSLDGAQYF. CDR3 bases: TGTGCCAGCAGCTTAGACGGCGCTCAGTACTTC. The full variable domain, rest sourced from reference TRBV7-2 and TRBJ2-4, is GAGVSQSPSNKVTEKGKDVELRCDPISGHTALYWYRQSLGQGLEFLIYFQGNSAPDKSGLPSDRFSAERTGGSVSTLTIQRTQQEDSAVYLCASSLDGAQYFGAGTRLSVL.

This chain joins TRBV7-8 and TRBJ2-7; TRBD2 aligns across 12 bases. This CDR3 spans 17 amino acids. From germline, CDR1 is SGHVS and CDR2 FQNEAQ. V shed 5 bases, J shed 0 bases, and the junction held 8 bases outside the gene matches. In DNA, the CDR3 is TGTGCCAGCAGCCCCGGACTAGCGGGGAAAGGCTCCTACGAGCAGTACTTC. Its translation is CASSPGLAGKGSYEQYF.

This chain uses TRBV6-1 with TRBJ1-1; no firm D call. Germline V gene data show CDR1 as MNHNS and CDR2 as SASEGT. The V end lost 3 bases, the J end lost 4 bases, and 12 bases lay between the germline ends. CDR3 size: 14 residues. DNA for the CDR3: TGTGCCAGCAGTGAGCCTTTATCCCTCACTGAAGCTTTCTTT. The encoded protein is CASSEPLSLTEAFF.

The chain joins TRBV25-1 to TRBJ1-1; D ambiguous. V was clipped by 2 bases and J by 7 bases, with 17 bases between them. The CDR3 is made up of 15 amino acids. Germline CDR1 reads MGHDK; CDR2 reads SYGVNS. CDR3: CASSEVKPGSIEAFF. In nucleotides, the CDR3 is TGTGCCAGCAGTGAAGTAAAACCGGGGTCTATTGAAGCTTTCTTT.

The CDR3 bases are TGTGCCAGCAGGAAAGGACAGGGTAACGCCGAGCAGTACTTC. It is translated as CASRKGQGNAEQYF. The chain is built from TRBV27 and TRBJ2-7, with 8 bases fitting TRBD1. V was clipped by 6 bases and J by 6 bases; unmatched bases: 10. Germline V gene sequence: CDR1 MNHEY, CDR2 SMNVEV (reference sequence). The CDR3 runs to 14 residues.

CDR3 bases: TGTGCCAGCAGCAATACGGGACTGGGACAAGAGACCCAGTACTTC. Protein product: CASSNTGLGQETQYF. The J gene is TRBJ2-5, the V gene TRBV6-6; tentatively, D is TRBD2 (6 bases). Germline V gives CDR1 MNHNY, CDR2 SVGAGI (reference sequence). V lost 6 bases, J lost 2 bases, and 16 bases lay in between. The CDR3 length is 15 residues.

V usage is TRBV7-2 and J usage is TRBJ2-2; either TRBD1 or TRBD2 may supply D (5 bases each). With 5 bases removed from V and 4 bases from J, the gap between germline ends came to 14 bases. CDR3 length equals 15 residues. CDR1 is SGHTA and CDR2 is FQGNSA in the germline V gene. The CDR3 DNA sequence: TGTGCCAGCAGCCCCCGGGGCCGTCCCACCGGGGAGCTGTTTTTT. Its protein is CASSPRGRPTGELFF.

The chain links TRBV6-1 to TRBJ2-2; D unclear. CDR1 and CDR2 (germline): MNHNS, SASEGT. The CDR3 totals 13 residues. V dropped 4 bases and J dropped 5 bases, with 8 bases sitting between them. The CDR3 coding sequence is TGTGCCAGCAGTGTACACTCGACCGGGGAGCTGTTTTTT. This translates into CASSVHSTGELFF.

V usage is TRBV5-1 and J usage is TRBJ1-5; D is possibly TRBD1 (5 bases). The length of the CDR3 is 17 residues. V was clipped by 4 bases and J by 2 bases, with 19 bases between them. CDR1 and CDR2 from the germline V gene are SGHRS and YFSETQ. CDR3 DNA: TGCGCCAGCAGCCCCGGGGGGGGAATTAAAGGCAATCAGCCCCAGCATTTT. It yields the protein CASSPGGGIKGNQPQHF.

This clone was recorded once. The CDR3 spells CASSVGSGTSGSNEQFF. The CDR3 nucleotides read TGTGCCAGCAGCGTAGGATCCGGGACTAGCGGGAGTAATGAGCAGTTCTTC. This chain links TRBV9 with TRBJ2-1, with 14 positions matching TRBD2. Germline CDR1 is SGDLS and CDR2 is YYNGEE. The CDR3 runs 17 residues. After removal of 0 bases from V and 7 bases from J, the junction contained 6 bases not matched to a gene.

The V call is TRBV6-4, the J call TRBJ2-7, with 9 bases matching TRBD1. The CDR3 has 17 amino acids. The germline V gene encodes CDR1 MRHNA and CDR2 SNTAGT. V dropped 0 bases and J dropped 6; count of bases not matched to a gene: 12. Here the CDR3 DNA reads TGTGCCAGCAGTGACTCGAAATACAGGGGGCGCGAAGGCGAGCAGTACTTC. Residues: CASSDSKYRGREGEQYF.

The chain combines TRBV9 with TRBJ2-1, with a possible D match to TRBD1 (7 bases). V lost 3 bases and J 7 bases, leaving 14 bases between the germline ends. There are 14 residues in the CDR3. The germline V gene encodes CDR1 SGDLS and CDR2 YYNGEE. The CDR3 spells CASSAGGTANEQFF. For the CDR3, the DNA is TGTGCCAGCAGCGCAGGAGGGACAGCGAATGAGCAGTTCTTC.

This chain links TRBV5-1 with TRBJ2-3, with 7 bases identical to TRBD2. With V trimmed by 0 bases and J by 8 bases, 6 bases remained unmatched. CDR3 length: 14 amino acids. Germline-derived CDR1 and CDR2 are SGHRS and YFSETQ. The CDR3 is CASSLERTRFTQYF. The CDR3 nucleotides read TGCGCCAGCAGCTTGGAGCGGACTAGGTTTACGCAGTATTTT.

The J gene is TRBJ2-3, the V gene TRBV6-5, with 10 bases lining up with TRBD2. Germline CDR1 MNHEY, CDR2 SVGAGI. The V gene end was trimmed by 6 bases and the J gene end by 4 bases; junction bases not matched to a gene: 7. The CDR3 runs to 15 residues. The CDR3 protein is CASRLLAGEADTQYF. In nucleotides, the CDR3 is TGTGCCAGCAGACTTCTAGCGGGAGAAGCAGATACGCAGTATTTT.

V is TRBV6-5 and J is TRBJ1-6, with D perhaps matching TRBD1 (5 bases). The CDR3 covers 14 residues. Germline CDR1 and CDR2: MNHEY and SVGAGI. V lost 5 bases and J lost 7, with 12 bases in between. The CDR3 reads CASSPGTENSPLHF. DNA for the CDR3: TGTGCCAGCAGTCCCGGGACGGAGAATTCACCCCTCCACTTT.